What follows is one T cell receptor beta chain and its context. The sample originates from a study of blood T cell repertoires in COVID-19. At the level of the study: The origin of the acute and convalescent COVID-19 samples was the United States, Italy and Spain.

Repertoires were generated with immunoSEQ multiplex PCR, while TCRdb's copy carries only in-frame clones and drops some. The table lists approximately 220,000 clones, less than 90% of them singletons. V was pared by 6 bases and J by 3 bases, with 12 bases between. This CDR3 has 14 residues. Germline-derived CDR1 and CDR2 are LNHDA and SQIVND (reference sequence). The sample consisted of peripheral blood. This TCR was recovered from an older woman who had recovered from COVID-19. This chain joins TRBV19 and TRBJ1-5; D may be TRBD1 (5 bases). The DNA for the CDR3 is TGTGCCAGTAGCATCCAGGGATTCAATCAGCCCCAGCATTTT. Amino acid sequence: CASSIQGFNQPQHF.